These 22 T cell receptor beta chains share one sample of origin, sequenced in a study of cytomegalovirus exposure and HLA in healthy donors. 60 Vbeta and 13 Jbeta primers were used in PCR. The repertoire was sequenced with immunoSEQ multiplex PCR; TCRdb's copy has only in-frame clones and lacks some. This sample has more than 150,000 clones, with roughly 78% found just once. Sequenced material: PBMCs. The receptors here all came from a young woman in good health and CMV-seronegative.

The chain is built from TRBV14 and TRBJ2-1; D perhaps matches TRBD2 (7 bases). Germline loops: CDR1 SGHDN, CDR2 FVKESK. The ends were cut back, 4 bases at V and 0 bases at J, with 13 bases in the middle. The CDR3 length is 16 residues. The CDR3 region is CASSRLGGPSYNEQFF. The DNA for the CDR3 is TGTGCCAGCAGCCGCCTCGGGGGGCCCTCCTACAATGAGCAGTTCTTC.

This clone was picked up a small number of times. The chain couples TRBV6-5 to TRBJ1-3; TRBD1 agrees at 11 bases. Germline CDR1 reads MNHEY; CDR2 reads SVGAGI. The V and J ends lost 3 bases and 3 bases, in that order; junction bases with no gene match: 4. This CDR3 contains 16 residues. DNA of the CDR3: TGTGCCAGCAGTTATGGACAGGGGGCATTTGGAAACACCATATATTTT. Protein: CASSYGQGAFGNTIYF.

This clone was seen more than once but under ten times. The V gene is TRBV7-2, the J gene TRBJ2-2; D is possibly TRBD2 (6 bases). V lost 5 bases to trimming and J lost 3 bases, with 16 bases between them. The CDR3 covers 16 residues. CDR1 and CDR2 from the germline V gene are SGHTA and FQGNSA. The DNA for the CDR3 is TGTGCCAGCAGCGGGGGGACGGTGGATTACACCGGGGAGCTGTTTTTT. It codes for CASSGGTVDYTGELFF.

The gene calls are TRBV6-5 and TRBJ1-2, with D perhaps TRBD1 (5 bases). Per germline, CDR1 MNHEY and CDR2 SVGAGI. The CDR3 has 14 residues. Trimming removed 7 bases at V and 0 bases at J, with 12 bases between. The CDR3 loop is CASTRDSANYGYTF. The CDR3 region has the DNA TGTGCCAGCACCCGGGACTCTGCTAACTATGGCTACACCTTC.

This clone was seen more than once but under ten times. This rearrangement joins TRBV11-2 to TRBJ2-6, with TRBD2 matching over 12 bases. V gave up 5 bases and J gave up 0 bases; unmatched junction bases: 5. CDR3 size: 18 residues. Germline CDR1 and CDR2: SGHAT and FQNNGV. The CDR3 nucleotides are TGTGCCAGCAGCCCGTCGGGACTAGCGGGCTCTGGGGCCAACGTCCTGACTTTC. Translation: CASSPSGLAGSGANVLTF.

The chain links TRBV6-1 to TRBJ1-1; a possible D gene is TRBD1 (5 bases). V dropped 7 bases and J dropped 0 bases, with 9 bases sitting between them. The CDR3 contains 13 residues. Germline loops: CDR1 MNHNS, CDR2 SASEGT. CDR3: CASTGALNTEAFF. The CDR3 bases are TGTGCCAGCACTGGGGCGTTGAACACTGAAGCTTTCTTT.

In this sample, this clone turned up a few times. Because the CDR3's place on the DNA is in doubt, the DNA is left out and the CDR3 is given as listed by TCRdb. The genes are TRBV9 and TRBJ2-2; TRBD2, as called in the table, went unchecked against the DNA. Germline lookup yields CDR1 SGDLS and CDR2 YYNGEE. Counting both end residues, the CDR3 totals 12 amino acids. This chain's CDR3 is CASSLRAGELFF.

This clone was detected only once. The rearrangement links TRBV27 to TRBJ1-2; D remains ambiguous. The germline V gene encodes CDR1 MNHEY and CDR2 SMNVEV (reference sequence). Trimming shortened V by 6 bases and J by 3 bases, and 11 bases separated the two germline ends. CDR3 length equals 13 residues. CDR3 loop: CASSSWRDYGYTF. CDR3 bases: TGTGCCAGCAGCTCCTGGAGGGACTATGGCTACACCTTC.

V gene TRBV5-4 combines with J gene TRBJ2-5; TRBD1 matches at 9 bases. Germline V gives CDR1 SGHNT, CDR2 YYREEE (reference sequence). Trimming at V came to 4 bases and at J to 0 bases, leaving 4 bases not matched to a gene. The CDR3 sequence is 15 residues long. The CDR3 spells CASSRGQGYQETQYF. In nucleotides, the CDR3 is TGTGCCAGCAGCAGGGGACAGGGATACCAAGAGACCCAGTACTTC.

This chain uses TRBV30 with TRBJ1-3; perhaps TRBD1 as D (5 bases). CDR3 length equals 16 residues. Per germline, CDR1 GTSNPN and CDR2 SVGIG (reference sequence). Trimming removed 0 bases at V and 0 bases at J, with 12 bases between. The CDR3 DNA reads as TGTGCCTGGAGTGTAGGGGCAGGAATCTCTGGAAACACCATATATTTT. Translation: CAWSVGAGISGNTIYF.

The J gene is TRBJ2-7, the V gene TRBV18; 7 positions match TRBD1. The CDR3 consists of 14 residues. Germline V gives CDR1 KGHSH, CDR2 LQKENI. The J segment lost 1 base and the V segment lost 5 bases, leaving 5 bases of the junction unmatched. The CDR3 DNA reads TGTGCCAGCTCATCCCGGGACAGATCCTACGAGCAGTACTTC. Translated: CASSSRDRSYEQYF.

The genes are TRBV19 and TRBJ2-1; weak D call: TRBD2 (6 bases). The CDR3 is 15 residues long. Deletions cut 7 bases from V and 7 bases from J, with 20 bases between. Germline V lookup: CDR1 LNHDA, CDR2 SQIVND (reference sequence). This CDR3 is CASTPLEGAGNEQFF. For the CDR3, the DNA is TGTGCCAGTACCCCCTTGGAGGGCGCGGGGAATGAGCAGTTCTTC.

The chain uses TRBV29-1 and TRBJ2-7, with D perhaps TRBD1 (5 bases). Germline V lookup: CDR1 SQVTM, CDR2 ANQGSEA. The germline V and J ends were trimmed by 6 bases and 6 bases, with 12 bases remaining between them. The CDR3 sequence is 11 residues long. The CDR3 DNA sequence: TGCAGCGTCGATGACAGCGTCGAGCAGTACTTC. Its translation is CSVDDSVEQYF.

This CDR3 reads CASSAGQWSTDTQYF. The CDR3 bases are TGTGCCAGCAGTGCTGGACAGTGGAGCACAGATACGCAGTATTTT. V gene TRBV2 combines with J gene TRBJ2-3; perhaps TRBD1 as D (6 bases). Trimming removed 4 bases at V and 0 bases at J, with 11 bases between. The germline V gene encodes CDR1 SNHLY and CDR2 FYNNEI. CDR3 length: 15 amino acids. Filled out from reference TRBV2 and TRBJ2-3, the complete variable domain reads EPEVTQTPSHQVTQMGQEVILRCVPISNHLYFYWYRQILGQKVEFLVSFYNNEISEKSEIFDDQFSVERPDGSNFTLKIRSTKLEDSAMYFCASSAGQWSTDTQYFGPGTRLTVL.

The V and J genes are TRBV9 and TRBJ2-7; 10 nucleotides agree with TRBD1. The CDR3 contains 15 residues. Germline V gene sequence: CDR1 SGDLS, CDR2 YYNGEE. Trimming took 3 bases from V and 2 from J; bases not matched to a gene: 5. DNA for the CDR3: TGTGCCAGCAGCGAGAGGGACAGGGGACCCTACGAGCAGTACTTC. Protein product: CASSERDRGPYEQYF.

The chain uses TRBV4-1 and TRBJ2-1; a weak D match, TRBD2 (7 bases). This CDR3 spans 17 amino acids. Germline lookup yields CDR1 MGHRA and CDR2 YSYEKL. V gave up 4 bases and J gave up 3 bases, with 19 bases separating them. DNA for the CDR3: TGCGCCAGCAGCCCAAGGGAGGGGGGGGGACGCTACAATGAGCAGTTCTTC. It translates to CASSPREGGGRYNEQFF.

The V call is TRBV5-1, the J call TRBJ2-5, with TRBD2 matching over 9 bases. The CDR3 is 16 residues long. J was trimmed by 2 bases and V by 1 base; bases with no gene match: 6. Germline V gives CDR1 SGHRS, CDR2 YFSETQ. The CDR3 loop reads CASSLPAGGQQETQYF. The CDR3 nucleotides are TGCGCCAGCAGCTTGCCAGCGGGGGGACAGCAAGAGACCCAGTACTTC.

The J gene is TRBJ1-1, the V gene TRBV19; 8 bases line up with TRBD1. The length of the CDR3 is 14 residues. The germline CDR1 and CDR2 sequences are LNHDA and SQIVND (reference sequence). V dropped 6 bases and J dropped 4; count of bases not matched to a gene: 7. CDR3 in amino acids: CASSLRGPGTEAFF. CDR3 nucleotides: TGTGCCAGTAGCCTCAGGGGGCCTGGCACTGAAGCTTTCTTT.

V usage is TRBV5-1 and J usage is TRBJ1-1, with TRBD1 matching 9 bases. This CDR3 contains 15 residues. The V gene end was trimmed by 2 bases and the J gene end by 3 bases; junction bases not matched to a gene: 5. Germline loops: CDR1 SGHRS, CDR2 YFSETQ. CDR3 protein: CASSFTGGLDTEAFF. CDR3 coding DNA: TGCGCCAGCAGCTTTACAGGGGGCTTGGACACTGAAGCTTTCTTT.

The V gene is TRBV7-7, the J gene TRBJ2-5; possible D gene TRBD2, 5 bases. This CDR3 spans 13 amino acids. V was trimmed by 5 bases and J by 1 base, leaving 8 bases between them. CDR1 is SSHAT and CDR2 is FNYEAQ in the germline V gene (reference sequence). CDR3 sequence reads: CASSPRVQETQYF. The DNA of the CDR3 is TGTGCCAGCAGCCCGAGGGTCCAAGAGACCCAGTACTTC.

The chain uses TRBV6-6 and TRBJ1-3, with TRBD1 as a possible D gene (5 bases). The V end lost 0 bases, the J end lost 2 bases, and 11 bases lay between the germline ends. The CDR3 covers 16 residues. Looked up from germline, CDR1 is MNHNY and CDR2 is SVGAGI (reference sequence). DNA for the CDR3: TGTGCCAGCAGTTACTCGCCCGGGACTACTGGAAACACCATATATTTT. As protein: CASSYSPGTTGNTIYF.

This chain links TRBV6-5 with TRBJ1-4; D unresolved. The V end lost 2 bases, the J end lost 5 bases, and 15 bases lay between the germline ends. Germline assignment: CDR1 MNHEY and CDR2 SVGAGI. This CDR3 comprises 16 residues. DNA of the CDR3: TGTGCCAGCAGTTACGCACGGCTGGGCGAAAATGAAAAACTGTTTTTT. Amino acids: CASSYARLGENEKLFF.